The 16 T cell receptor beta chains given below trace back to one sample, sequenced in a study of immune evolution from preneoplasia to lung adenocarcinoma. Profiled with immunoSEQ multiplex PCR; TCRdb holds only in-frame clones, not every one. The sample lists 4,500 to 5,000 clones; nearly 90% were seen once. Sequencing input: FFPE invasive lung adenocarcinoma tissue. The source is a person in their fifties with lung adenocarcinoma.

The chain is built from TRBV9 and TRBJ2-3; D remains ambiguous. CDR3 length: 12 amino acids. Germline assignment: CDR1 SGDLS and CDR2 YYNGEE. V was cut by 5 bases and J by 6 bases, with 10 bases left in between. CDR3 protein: CASSHNTDTQYF. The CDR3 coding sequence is TGTGCCAGCAGTCATAATACTGATACGCAGTATTTT.

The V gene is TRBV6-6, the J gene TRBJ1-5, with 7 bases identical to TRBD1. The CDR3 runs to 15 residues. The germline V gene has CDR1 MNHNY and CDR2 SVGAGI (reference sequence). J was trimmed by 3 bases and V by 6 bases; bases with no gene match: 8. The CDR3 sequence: CASSDTGTVNQPQHF. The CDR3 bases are TGTGCCAGCAGCGATACCGGGACAGTCAATCAGCCCCAGCATTTT.

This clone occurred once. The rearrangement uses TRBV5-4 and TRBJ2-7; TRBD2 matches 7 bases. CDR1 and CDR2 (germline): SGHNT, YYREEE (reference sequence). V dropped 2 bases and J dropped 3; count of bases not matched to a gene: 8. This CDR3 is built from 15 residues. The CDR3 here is CASSFDPSGNYEQYF. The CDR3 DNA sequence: TGTGCCAGCAGCTTTGACCCCAGCGGGAACTACGAGCAGTACTTC.

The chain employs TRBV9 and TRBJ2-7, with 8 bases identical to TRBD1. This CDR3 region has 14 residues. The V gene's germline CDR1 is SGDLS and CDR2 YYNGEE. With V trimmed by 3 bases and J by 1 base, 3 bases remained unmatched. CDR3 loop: CASSARDRSYEQYF. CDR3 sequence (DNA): TGTGCCAGCAGCGCCCGGGACAGGTCCTACGAGCAGTACTTC. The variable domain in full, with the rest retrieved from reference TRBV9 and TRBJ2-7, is DSGVTQTPKHLITATGQRVTLRCSPRSGDLSVYWYQQSLDQGLQFLIQYYNGEERAKGNILERFSAQQFPDLHSELNLSSLELGDSALYFCASSARDRSYEQYFGPGTRLTVT.

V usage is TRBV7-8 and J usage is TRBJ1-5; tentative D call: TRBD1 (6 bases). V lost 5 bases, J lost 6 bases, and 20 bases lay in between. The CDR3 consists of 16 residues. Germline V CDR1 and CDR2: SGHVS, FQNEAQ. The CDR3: CASSPGANLFGQPQHF. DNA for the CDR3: TGTGCCAGCAGCCCGGGGGCTAATTTATTTGGTCAGCCCCAGCATTTT. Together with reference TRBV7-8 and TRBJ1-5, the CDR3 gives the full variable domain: GAGVSQSPRYKVAKRGQDVALRCDPISGHVSLFWYQQALGQGPEFLTYFQNEAQLDKSGLPSDRFFAERPEGSVSTLKIQRTQQEDSAVYLCASSPGANLFGQPQHFGDGTRLSIL.

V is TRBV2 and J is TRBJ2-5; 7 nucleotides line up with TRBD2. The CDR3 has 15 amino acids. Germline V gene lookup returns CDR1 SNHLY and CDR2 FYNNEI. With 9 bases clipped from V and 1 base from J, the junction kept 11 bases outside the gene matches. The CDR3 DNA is TGTGCCAGGGGGGGGTCGGGCGGGAGCCAAGAGACCCAGTACTTC. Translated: CARGGSGGSQETQYF. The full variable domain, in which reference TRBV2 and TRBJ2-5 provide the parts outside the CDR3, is EPEVTQTPSHQVTQMGQEVILRCVPISNHLYFYWYRQILGQKVEFLVSFYNNEISEKSEIFDDQFSVERPDGSNFTLKIRSTKLEDSAMYFCARGGSGGSQETQYFGPGTRLLVL.

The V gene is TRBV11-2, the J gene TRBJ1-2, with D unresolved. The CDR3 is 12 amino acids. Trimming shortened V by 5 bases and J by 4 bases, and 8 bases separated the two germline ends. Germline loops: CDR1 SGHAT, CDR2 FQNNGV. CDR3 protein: CASSQSIYGYTF. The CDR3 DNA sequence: TGTGCCAGCAGCCAGTCAATCTATGGCTACACCTTC.

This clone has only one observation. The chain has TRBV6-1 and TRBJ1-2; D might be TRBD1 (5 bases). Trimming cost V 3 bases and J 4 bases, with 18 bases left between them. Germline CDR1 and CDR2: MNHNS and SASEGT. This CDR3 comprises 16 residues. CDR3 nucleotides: TGTGCCAGCAGTGAGTACGAGGTGGGGGTCCGCTATGGCTACACCTTC. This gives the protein CASSEYEVGVRYGYTF.

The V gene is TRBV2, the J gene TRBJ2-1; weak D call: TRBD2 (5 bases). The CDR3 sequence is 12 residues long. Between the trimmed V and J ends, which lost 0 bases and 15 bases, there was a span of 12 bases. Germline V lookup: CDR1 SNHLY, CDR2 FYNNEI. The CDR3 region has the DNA TGTGCCAGCAGTGAAGCGCAACTAGTCGCGTTCTTC. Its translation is CASSEAQLVAFF.

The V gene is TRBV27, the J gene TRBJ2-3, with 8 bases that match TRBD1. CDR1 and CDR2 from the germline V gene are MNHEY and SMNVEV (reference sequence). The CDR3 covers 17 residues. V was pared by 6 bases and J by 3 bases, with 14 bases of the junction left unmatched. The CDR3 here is CASRKSPGGSGTDTQYF. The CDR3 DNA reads TGTGCCAGCAGGAAATCACCAGGGGGCAGTGGGACAGATACGCAGTATTTT.

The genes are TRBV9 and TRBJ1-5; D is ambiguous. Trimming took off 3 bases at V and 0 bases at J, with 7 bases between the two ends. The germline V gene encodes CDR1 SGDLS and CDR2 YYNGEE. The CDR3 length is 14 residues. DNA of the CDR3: TGTGCCAGCAGCGCCTCGACTAGCAATCAGCCCCAGCATTTT. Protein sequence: CASSASTSNQPQHF.

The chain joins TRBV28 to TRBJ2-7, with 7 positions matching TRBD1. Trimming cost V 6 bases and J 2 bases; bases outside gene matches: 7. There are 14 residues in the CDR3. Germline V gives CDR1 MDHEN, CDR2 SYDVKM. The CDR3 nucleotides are TGTGCCAGCAGCCCGGGACAGTCCCCCTACGAGCAGTACTTC. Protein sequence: CASSPGQSPYEQYF.

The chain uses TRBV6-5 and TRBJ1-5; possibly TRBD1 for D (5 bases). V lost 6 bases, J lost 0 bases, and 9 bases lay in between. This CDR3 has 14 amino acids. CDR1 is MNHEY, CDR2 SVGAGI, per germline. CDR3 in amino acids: CASRGAYSNQPQHF. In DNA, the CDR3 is TGTGCCAGCAGAGGGGCGTATAGCAATCAGCCCCAGCATTTT.

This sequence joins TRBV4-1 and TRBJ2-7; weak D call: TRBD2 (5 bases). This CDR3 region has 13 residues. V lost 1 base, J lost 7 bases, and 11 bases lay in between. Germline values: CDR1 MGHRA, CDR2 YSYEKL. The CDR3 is CASSQVRGGEQYF. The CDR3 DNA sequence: TGCGCCAGCAGCCAAGTACGAGGAGGTGAGCAGTACTTC.

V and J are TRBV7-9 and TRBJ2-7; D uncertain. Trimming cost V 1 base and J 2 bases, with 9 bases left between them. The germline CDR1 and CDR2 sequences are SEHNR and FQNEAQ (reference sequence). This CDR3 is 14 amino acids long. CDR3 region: CASSLDSGAYEQYF. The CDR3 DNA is TGTGCCAGCAGCTTAGATTCAGGAGCCTACGAGCAGTACTTC. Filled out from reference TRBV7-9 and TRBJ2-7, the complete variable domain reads DTGVSQNPRHKITKRGQNVTFRCDPISEHNRLYWYRQTLGQGPEFLTYFQNEAQLEKSRLLSDRFSAERPKGSFSTLEIQRTEQGDSAMYLCASSLDSGAYEQYFGPGTRLTVT.

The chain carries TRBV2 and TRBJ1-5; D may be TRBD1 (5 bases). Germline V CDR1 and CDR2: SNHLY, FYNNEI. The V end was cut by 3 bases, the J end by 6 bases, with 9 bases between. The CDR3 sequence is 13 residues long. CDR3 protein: CASSDQGGQPQHF. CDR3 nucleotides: TGTGCCAGCAGTGACCAGGGAGGTCAGCCCCAGCATTTT.